The 9 T cell receptor beta chains listed next were all sequenced from one sample in a study of identical twins. TCRdb re-called the 5' RACE reads through MiXCR, storing one row per CDR3 protein. The top ten clones hold around 10% of a sample with a few hundred thousand distinct CDR3 sequences, approximately 18% of them seen once. The specimen was naive T cells sorted from blood. All receptors come from a man aged 50 to 60 in good health.

This clonotype was seen at least ten times. The CDR3 DNA follows: TGCAGCGTGTCGACAGGGAATAGCTATGGCTACACCTTC. Translation: CSVSTGNSYGYTF. The chain couples TRBV29-1 to TRBJ1-2; 7 bases fit TRBD1. The CDR3 extends over 13 amino acids. With V trimmed by 6 bases and J by 4 bases, 8 bases remained unmatched. CDR1 and CDR2 (germline): SQVTM, ANQGSEA.

This clonotype has at least ten counts. V and J are TRBV12-3 or TRBV12-4 and TRBJ2-4, with a possible D match to TRBD2 (7 bases). Trimming removed 3 bases from V and 1 base from J, with 19 bases in between. The CDR3 runs 18 residues. CDR3 nucleotides: TGTGCCAGCAGTTTTAAGCCCGGGGGGCAGGATGCCAAAAACATTCAGTACTTC. It codes for CASSFKPGGQDAKNIQYF.

The V and J genes are TRBV6-5 and TRBJ1-1; unclear D gene. Per the germline V gene, CDR1 is MNHEY and CDR2 is SVGAGI. Trimming cost V 7 bases and J 6 bases, with 18 bases left between them. This CDR3 has 14 residues. The CDR3 sequence is CASTSLKGVAEAFF. CDR3 DNA sequence: TGTGCCAGCACTTCCCTAAAGGGAGTAGCTGAAGCTTTCTTT.

This chain connects TRBV12-3 or TRBV12-4 to TRBJ2-3; tentative D call: TRBD2 (6 bases). V was clipped by 2 bases and J by 5 bases, with 17 bases between them. The CDR3 totals 16 residues. The CDR3 reads CASSLSPSGAGDTQYF. The CDR3, as DNA: TGTGCCAGCAGTTTATCCCCTTCGGGAGCCGGAGATACGCAGTATTTT.

The chain uses TRBV10-2 and TRBJ2-1; 14 bases match TRBD2. The V segment lost 6 bases and the J segment 1 base; nucleotides outside the gene matches: 14. Germline CDR1 reads WSHSY; CDR2 reads SAAADI. The CDR3 loop spans 20 amino acids. The CDR3 reads CASSLPLTSGGAVSYNEQFF. DNA for the CDR3: TGCGCCAGCAGCCTCCCGTTGACTAGCGGGGGGGCCGTTTCCTACAATGAGCAGTTCTTC.

The V gene is TRBV6-2 or TRBV6-3, the J gene TRBJ1-1, with D possibly being TRBD1 (5 bases). Germline CDR1 and CDR2: MNHEY and SVGEGT. Trimming cost V 2 bases and J 0 bases, with 13 bases left between them. The CDR3 spans 16 residues. CDR3 amino acids: CASSYMTGLLNTEAFF. As DNA, the CDR3 is TGTGCCAGCAGTTACATGACGGGACTTCTGAACACTGAAGCTTTCTTT.

The chain links TRBV13 to TRBJ1-1; a weak D match, TRBD1 (5 bases). The CDR3 sequence is 14 residues long. CDR1 and CDR2 from the germline V gene are PRHDT and FYEKMQ (reference sequence). Trimming left V 4 bases short and J 2 bases short, with 11 bases between. In DNA, the CDR3 is TGTGCCAGCAGCTCCCGGGACTTCAACACTGAAGCTTTCTTT. This sequence encodes CASSSRDFNTEAFF. Full variable domain (rest looked up from reference TRBV13 and TRBJ1-1): AAGVIQSPRHLIKEKRETATLKCYPIPRHDTVYWYQQGPGQDPQFLISFYEKMQSDKGSIPDRFSAQQFSDYHSELNMSSLELGDSALYFCASSSRDFNTEAFFGQGTRLTVV.

This clonotype was observed many times. The V gene is TRBV12-3 or TRBV12-4, the J gene TRBJ2-5; D gene uncertain. The V end lost 2 bases, the J end lost 4 bases, and 5 bases lay between the germline ends. There are 12 residues in the CDR3. For the CDR3, the DNA is TGTGCCAGCAGTTTATCTCGAGAGACCCAGTACTTC. Its protein product is CASSLSRETQYF.

This clonotype was detected only a few times. V gene TRBV11-2 combines with J gene TRBJ2-3; 8 bases are shared with TRBD2. Trimming cost V 3 bases and J 3 bases; bases outside gene matches: 5. The CDR3 is 15 amino acids. CDR1 SGHAT and CDR2 FQNNGV come from the germline V gene. CDR3: CASSFTGLATDTQYF. The CDR3 DNA sequence: TGTGCCAGCAGCTTCACCGGACTAGCAACAGATACGCAGTATTTT.